The source of this TCR beta chain is a study of T cell repertoires in cytomegalovirus infection. Study information: HLA-B-restricted CMV epitopes that are well studied were used alongside recently identified HLA-C-restricted ones. Signatures in public TCR beta sequences pointed to both CMV infection and matching HLA type.

In regard to this clonotype: The target antigen is unknown.

The CDR3 runs to 16 residues. Germline V gives CDR1 SGHVS, CDR2 FNYEAQ. V lost 5 bases and J 5 bases, leaving 20 bases between the germline ends. Findings and caveats of the study: The cumulative frequency of public TCR beta families distinguished individuals who carried CMV together with the relevant HLA.

TCRdb called the reads again in MiXCR, with one record for every CDR3 protein. Of about 330,000 distinct CDR3 sequences listed, about 35% are singletons. The receptor was derived from a human donor in good health (CMV status not recorded). Some clones in this sample may be carry-over from other donors' samples. The sequences come from cultured PBMCs, collected from culture after CMV antigen stimulation. The chain recombines TRBV7-6 with TRBJ2-3, with D possibly TRBD2 on 6 matching bases. For the CDR3, the DNA is TGTGCCAGCAGCCGGAGAGTGGGGGGAGATAGAGATACGCAGTATTTT. This gives the protein CASSRRVGGDRDTQYF.